The subject of this entry is one T cell receptor beta chain. Its antigen remains unidentified. Base qualities were left out, and no much larger clone turns up one base away. The immunoSEQ Assay, a bias-controlled multiplex PCR, was used to amplify TCRbeta CDR3 regions from genomic DNA. The authors processed their data as follows. Within the assay, amplification of reference gene primers was used to estimate how many nucleated cells each sample contained. To quantify the absolute abundance of each unique TCRbeta CDR3 rearrangement, sequence reads were collapsed and filtered. Productive Simpson clonality was computed per sample as the square root of Simpson's diversity index over productive rearrangements. TCRdb took this table from immuneACCESS and kept in-frame rearrangements with V and J called. Such tables lack part of the clones; where checked against another copy, unresolved V genes explain under half of the gap, and the rest is unexplained. V and J calls and clone size are those listed in that table; D and trimming were worked out from the DNA. For this sample the table gives under 200,000 clones, of which approximately 88% were detected only once. The ten largest clones represent 10% to 15% of the sample.

In the prospective study, participants were roughly 18 to 90 years old, resided in about 25 geographic areas of the United States, and were enrolled through a virtual design. In the prospective study, cohorts were assigned on the basis of participant-reported clinical history obtained from a screening survey and a study questionnaire. Recovered participants in ImmuneRACE Cohort 3 were defined by two consecutive negative NP/OP PCR tests, clearance by a healthcare professional, or resolution of symptoms. Each participant in the prospective study had whole blood, serum and a nasopharyngeal or oropharyngeal swab collected by mobile phlebotomists. Additional blood draws and questionnaires over an approximately 2-month period could optionally be provided by prospective study participants. Blood samples from the prospective study were shipped frozen or at room temperature prior to DNA extraction. The entry originates in a study of blood T cell repertoires in COVID-19 (dated by TCRdb to the early 2020s). In the study overall: Samples from collaborators originated in the United States, Italy and Spain and spanned both the acute and convalescent phases of COVID-19. The material from the prospective study consisted of cDNA or gDNA derived from T cells, B-cell-depleted T cells, or PBMCs. Deeply sampled blood TCRbeta repertoires from subjects exposed to, actively infected with, or recovered from COVID-19 were included in the dataset. Where available, HLA class I and class II types were obtained from metadata supplied by the sample provider rather than from assay-based typing. The sample metadata nearly always contained a de-identified subject ID, COVID-19 status, age in years and sex. The samples were drawn from two sources: the first 160 participants of the ongoing ImmuneRACE study, and 1,200 or so subjects contributed by 6 global collaborators. The repertoires were released in a freely available public database intended as a resource for research on the immune response to SARS-CoV-2.

Summary of the overall study and its limitations: How much clinical and demographic metadata was included differed by source and by participant, and the metadata was provided uncurated.

The CDR3 runs 14 amino acids, cysteine and phenylalanine included. The retained sequence is limited to the CDR3, 42 bases, with the frame set at the first base. Compared with germline, V lacks 0 bases and J lacks 5 bases; bases without a gene match: 0. The germline V gene encodes CDR1 SGHRS and CDR2 YFSETQ. The chain uses TRBV5-1 and TRBJ1-1, and 11 bases in between align with TRBD1. The sample taken for sequencing was PBMCs or T cells enriched from blood (not recorded which). The clonotype comes from a woman in her sixties who had recovered from COVID-19. The CDR3 here reads CASSLGDRGTEAFF. The DNA is TGCGCCAGCAGCTTGGGGGACAGGGGGACTGAAGCTTTCTTT.